Following are 24 T cell receptor beta chains from one sample sequenced in a study of TIL therapy for anti-PD-1-resistant metastatic lung cancer. This was the immunoSEQ v3 assay. Profiled with immunoSEQ multiplex PCR; TCRdb holds only in-frame clones, not every one. The sample includes more than 55,000 clones, about 81% of them seen just once. Regarding time point: pre-treatment sample, taken before nivolumab and TIL therapy. Here the sequenced sample was blood, taken at baseline. Receptor source: a person aged 25-85 years with non-small cell lung cancer.

The CDR3 is CASSLEAESEAFF. CDR3 DNA sequence: TGCGCCAGCAGCTTGGAGGCAGAAAGTGAAGCTTTCTTT. This chain links TRBV5-1 with TRBJ1-1; D unclear. Trimming took off 0 bases at V and 7 bases at J, with 10 bases between the two ends. Germline V gives CDR1 SGHRS, CDR2 YFSETQ. The CDR3 totals 13 residues.

The sample holds a few counts of this clone. This chain joins TRBV7-9 and TRBJ1-2; D perhaps matches TRBD1 (6 bases). CDR3 size: 15 residues. Trimming took 5 bases from V and 5 from J, leaving 18 bases between them. Germline CDR1 reads SEHNR; CDR2 reads FQNEAQ (reference sequence). The CDR3 loop is CASSIKGEGSYGYTF. The CDR3 coding sequence is TGTGCCAGCAGCATAAAGGGGGAGGGCAGTTATGGCTACACCTTC.

This rearrangement joins TRBV24-1 to TRBJ2-3, with 7 bases identical to TRBD2. V lost 0 bases to trimming and J lost 3 bases; unmatched junction nucleotides: 5. This CDR3 has 16 amino acids. Germline V gene lookup returns CDR1 KGHDR and CDR2 SFDVKD. CDR3 DNA: TGTGCCACCAGTGATTTGTCCAGCGGGGTTACAGATACGCAGTATTTT. This encodes CATSDLSSGVTDTQYF.

On this clone: Its ends do not fully match the called genes, so a read error is possible. The chain employs TRBV7-2 and TRBJ2-4; a possible D gene is TRBD2 (6 bases). The length of the CDR3 is 14 residues. Germline assignment: CDR1 SGHTA and CDR2 FQGNSA. The CDR3 DNA reads as TGTGCCAGCAGCTTAGACGGGGGTGGGCGAGACGCGTGGTTC. This gives the protein CASSLDGGGRDAWF.

This chain connects TRBV7-2 to TRBJ1-5; D not resolved. This CDR3 is built from 13 residues. Germline V gives CDR1 SGHTA, CDR2 FQGNSA. Trimming took 1 base from V and 7 from J, leaving 8 bases between them. The DNA of the CDR3 is TGTGCCAGCAGCTTAGATGCCAGCCAGCCCCAGCATTTT. It specifies CASSLDASQPQHF.

This clone was found a few times. V gene TRBV27 combines with J gene TRBJ1-1, with 9 bases lining up with TRBD1. CDR1 and CDR2 from the germline V gene are MNHEY and SMNVEV (reference sequence). CDR3 size: 15 residues. V dropped 5 bases and J dropped 0; count of bases not matched to a gene: 4. The CDR3 region is CASSLDRGMNTEAFF. The DNA for the CDR3 is TGTGCCAGCAGTCTTGACAGGGGGATGAACACTGAAGCTTTCTTT.

The rearrangement uses TRBV28 and TRBJ1-5; 7 nucleotides agree with TRBD1. The CDR3 has 14 residues. J lost 1 base, V lost 6 bases, and 3 bases had no gene match. Germline values: CDR1 MDHEN, CDR2 SYDVKM. CDR3 coding DNA: TGTGCCAGCAGGGGACAGTTCAGCAATCAGCCCCAGCATTTT. Amino acid sequence: CASRGQFSNQPQHF.

This chain joins TRBV5-1 and TRBJ2-7; TRBD2 is a possible D gene (5 bases). CDR3 length: 16 residues. CDR1 is SGHRS, CDR2 YFSETQ, per germline. V lost 5 bases and J 2 bases, leaving 20 bases between the germline ends. This chain's CDR3 is CASRFYDLGEPYEQYF. The CDR3 bases are TGCGCCAGCAGGTTTTACGACCTCGGGGAGCCCTACGAGCAGTACTTC. Together with reference TRBV5-1 and TRBJ2-7, the CDR3 gives the full variable domain: KAGVTQTPRYLIKTRGQQVTLSCSPISGHRSVSWYQQTPGQGLQFLFEYFSETQRNKGNFPGRFSGRQFSNSRSEMNVSTLELGDSALYLCASRFYDLGEPYEQYFGPGTRLTVT.

The rearrangement joins TRBV18 to TRBJ1-2; weak D call: TRBD1 (6 bases). This CDR3 is 13 amino acids long. Germline CDR1 KGHSH, CDR2 LQKENI. V was trimmed by 3 bases and J by 4 bases, leaving 9 bases between them. DNA for the CDR3: TGTGCCAGCTCACCGACAGGCCTCTATGGCTACACCTTC. Its protein product is CASSPTGLYGYTF.

The chain is built from TRBV6-2 or TRBV6-3 and TRBJ2-2; 10 nucleotides line up with TRBD2. This CDR3 is 14 amino acids long. The V and J ends lost 5 bases and 6 bases, in that order; junction bases with no gene match: 3. Germline V gives CDR1 MNHEY, CDR2 SVGEGT. Here the CDR3 reads CASSSGRASGELFF. In nucleotides, the CDR3 is TGTGCCAGCAGTAGCGGGAGGGCCTCCGGGGAGCTGTTTTTT.

The chain has TRBV5-8 and TRBJ1-6; 7 bases agree with TRBD1. Germline trimming cut 4 bases from V and 0 bases from J; bases unmatched to any gene: 10. The CDR3 runs 18 residues. CDR1 is SGHTS, CDR2 YDEGEE, per germline. Here the CDR3 reads CASSHAGGTASYNSPLHF. The CDR3, as DNA: TGTGCCAGCAGCCACGCAGGGGGGACCGCCTCCTATAATTCACCCCTCCACTTT.

The chain is built from TRBV30 and TRBJ2-5; D is possibly TRBD2 (5 bases). With 1 base removed from V and 9 bases from J, the gap between germline ends came to 9 bases. The CDR3 consists of 11 residues. In germline, CDR1 is GTSNPN, CDR2 SVGIG (reference sequence). The CDR3 coding sequence is TGTGCCTGGAGTGGGGGAGTGGCCCAGTACTTC. Its protein is CAWSGGVAQYF.

The chain uses TRBV30 and TRBJ2-7; D remains ambiguous. The CDR3 has 11 residues. Trimming removed 0 bases from V and 6 bases from J, with 6 bases in between. Germline CDR1 is GTSNPN and CDR2 is SVGIG (reference sequence). The CDR3 protein is CAWSVKGEQYF. The CDR3 DNA reads TGTGCCTGGAGTGTTAAGGGCGAGCAGTACTTC.

The rearrangement links TRBV24-1 to TRBJ2-2; 7 bases line up with TRBD2. This CDR3 is built from 16 residues. With 5 bases clipped from V and 5 bases from J, the junction kept 10 bases outside the gene matches. Looked up from germline, CDR1 is KGHDR and CDR2 is SFDVKD. CDR3 in amino acids: CATSVSGGSGTGELFF. CDR3 DNA: TGTGCCACCAGTGTCTCTGGCGGGAGTGGAACCGGGGAGCTGTTTTTT.

The chain employs TRBV2 and TRBJ1-3, with D unresolved. The CDR3 loop spans 12 amino acids. CDR1 is SNHLY and CDR2 is FYNNEI in the germline V gene. V was pared by 4 bases and J by 2 bases, with 3 bases between. CDR3 sequence (DNA): TGTGCCAGCAGTGGACCTGGAAACACCATATATTTT. This sequence encodes CASSGPGNTIYF.

The rearrangement uses TRBV24-1 and TRBJ2-5; D could derive from TRBD1 or TRBD2 (7 bases each). The CDR3 sequence is 14 residues long. Trimming took off 8 bases at V and 5 bases at J, with 17 bases between the two ends. Germline CDR1 reads KGHDR; CDR2 reads SFDVKD. In nucleotides, the CDR3 is TGTGCCACCAACCAGGGGGGGGCTGGGGAGACCCAGTACTTC. Amino acids: CATNQGGAGETQYF.

CDR3 region: CASSYGTSGSSYEQYF. CDR3 nucleotides: TGTGCCAGCAGTTACGGGACTAGCGGGAGCTCCTACGAGCAGTACTTC. The chain links TRBV6-2 or TRBV6-3 to TRBJ2-7; 14 bases line up with TRBD2. The CDR3 contains 16 residues. The V and J ends lost 2 bases and 0 bases, in that order; junction bases with no gene match: 0. Germline CDR1 is MNHEY and CDR2 is SVGEGT.

The chain recombines TRBV7-2 with TRBJ2-4; either TRBD1 or TRBD2 may fit D (6 bases each). This CDR3 spans 16 amino acids. With 3 bases removed from V and 4 bases from J, the gap between germline ends came to 16 bases. The germline V gene encodes CDR1 SGHTA and CDR2 FQGNSA. This CDR3 is CASSFDISGAKNIQYF. The CDR3 coding sequence is TGTGCCAGCAGCTTCGACATTTCGGGGGCTAAAAACATTCAGTACTTC. Drawing the rest from reference TRBV7-2 and TRBJ2-4, the complete variable domain is GAGVSQSPSNKVTEKGKDVELRCDPISGHTALYWYRQSLGQGLEFLIYFQGNSAPDKSGLPSDRFSAERTGGSVSTLTIQRTQQEDSAVYLCASSFDISGAKNIQYFGAGTRLSVL.

The chain carries TRBV5-1 and TRBJ2-1; tentative D call: TRBD2 (6 bases). Trimming pared 4 bases from V and 9 bases from J, leaving 11 bases between. CDR1 is SGHRS and CDR2 is YFSETQ in the germline V gene. This CDR3 region has 12 residues. The CDR3: CASSTYGGEQFF. For the CDR3, the DNA is TGCGCCAGCAGCACCTACGGGGGTGAGCAGTTCTTC.

The genes are TRBV11-2 and TRBJ1-4; D gene ambiguous. There are 14 residues in the CDR3. Germline assignment: CDR1 SGHAT and CDR2 FQNNGV. Deletions cut 3 bases from V and 4 bases from J, with 9 bases between. DNA for the CDR3: TGTGCCAGCAGCTTTATCAGCCTTAATGAAAAACTGTTTTTT. Protein sequence: CASSFISLNEKLFF.

The chain has TRBV25-1 and TRBJ2-1, with 7 bases fitting TRBD2. CDR3 length: 14 residues. Losses at the gene ends were 7 bases for V and 8 bases for J; bases not matched to a gene: 11. Germline V gene sequence: CDR1 MGHDK, CDR2 SYGVNS. In nucleotides, the CDR3 is TGTGCCAGCATAGGGAGCGGGAAAATATATGAGCAGTTCTTC. Its translation is CASIGSGKIYEQFF. The full variable domain, its missing parts supplied by reference TRBV25-1 and TRBJ2-1, is EADIYQTPRYLVIGTGKKITLECSQTMGHDKMYWYQQDPGMELHLIHYSYGVNSTEKGDLSSESTVSRIRTEHFPLTLESARPSHTSQYLCASIGSGKIYEQFFGPGTRLTVL.

The DNA of the CDR3 is TGTGCCAGCAGCCTCTGTGGGTTAAATGAGGGGGCAAGAAGCAATCAGCCCCAGCATTTT. Amino acid sequence: CASSLCGLNEGARSNQPQHF. The genes are TRBV6-7 and TRBJ1-5; 7 bases fit TRBD1. TRBV6-7 has ORF status, its function being uncertain. This CDR3 has 20 residues. With V trimmed by 6 bases and J by 1 base, 21 bases remained unmatched.

This chain joins TRBV7-6 and TRBJ1-1, with a tentative D call TRBD1 (5 bases). CDR3 length: 13 residues. Trimming pared 5 bases from V and 2 bases from J, leaving 9 bases between. The V gene's germline CDR1 is SGHVS and CDR2 FNYEAQ. CDR3 sequence (DNA): TGTGCCAGCAGCCCCGGGACCAACACTGAAGCTTTCTTT. Its translation is CASSPGTNTEAFF.

Notes on this clone: Other DNA variants within this sample encode the same CDR3. The V gene is TRBV7-3, the J gene TRBJ2-1; D may be TRBD2 (7 bases). With 9 bases removed from V and 0 bases from J, the gap between germline ends came to 9 bases. Looked up from germline, CDR1 is SGHTA and CDR2 is FQGTGA. This CDR3 is 13 amino acids long. The chain's CDR3 is CASRGGSYNEQFF. The CDR3 DNA reads as TGTGCCAGTAGGGGGGGCTCCTACAATGAGCAGTTCTTC.